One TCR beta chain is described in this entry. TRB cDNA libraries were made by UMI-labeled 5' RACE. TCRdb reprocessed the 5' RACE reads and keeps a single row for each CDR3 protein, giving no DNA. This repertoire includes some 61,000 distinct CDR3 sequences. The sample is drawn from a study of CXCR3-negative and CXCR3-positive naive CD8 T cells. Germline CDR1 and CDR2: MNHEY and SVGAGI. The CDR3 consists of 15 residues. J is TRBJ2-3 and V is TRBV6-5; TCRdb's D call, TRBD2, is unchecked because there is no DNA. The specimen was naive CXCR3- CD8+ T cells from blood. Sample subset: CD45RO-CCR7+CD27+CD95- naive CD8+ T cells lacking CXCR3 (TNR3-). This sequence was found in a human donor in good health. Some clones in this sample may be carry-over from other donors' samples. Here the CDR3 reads CASSTGTSSTDTQYF.